Sequencing of this T cell receptor beta chain was carried out in a study of blood T cell repertoires in COVID-19. Turning to the study itself: Sites in the United States, Italy and Spain provided acute and convalescent COVID-19 samples. In each case, the material was cDNA or gDNA derived from T cells, B-cell-depleted T cells, or PBMCs.

In the original analysis: Quantification of nucleated cells was approximated via reference gene primer amplification. Clones were read by immunoSEQ multiplex PCR, and TCRdb kept only the in-frame ones, dropping some. Clone size and the V and J calls come from that table; the DNA yielded D and trimming. The repertoire has fewer than 40,000 clones, around 91% of them found once; the top ten carry around 1.5%. Germline values: CDR1 SGHRS, CDR2 YFSETQ. This CDR3 comprises 13 residues. Unmatched junction bases numbered 3, after V lost 3 bases and J lost 6 bases. The chain recombines TRBV5-1 with TRBJ2-7; TRBD2 agrees at 10 bases. This receptor was taken from a man in his sixties with active COVID-19. Source material: peripheral blood. The CDR3 loop reads CASSYWTSGEQYF. The CDR3 DNA is TGCGCCAGCAGCTACTGGACTAGCGGCGAGCAGTACTTC.